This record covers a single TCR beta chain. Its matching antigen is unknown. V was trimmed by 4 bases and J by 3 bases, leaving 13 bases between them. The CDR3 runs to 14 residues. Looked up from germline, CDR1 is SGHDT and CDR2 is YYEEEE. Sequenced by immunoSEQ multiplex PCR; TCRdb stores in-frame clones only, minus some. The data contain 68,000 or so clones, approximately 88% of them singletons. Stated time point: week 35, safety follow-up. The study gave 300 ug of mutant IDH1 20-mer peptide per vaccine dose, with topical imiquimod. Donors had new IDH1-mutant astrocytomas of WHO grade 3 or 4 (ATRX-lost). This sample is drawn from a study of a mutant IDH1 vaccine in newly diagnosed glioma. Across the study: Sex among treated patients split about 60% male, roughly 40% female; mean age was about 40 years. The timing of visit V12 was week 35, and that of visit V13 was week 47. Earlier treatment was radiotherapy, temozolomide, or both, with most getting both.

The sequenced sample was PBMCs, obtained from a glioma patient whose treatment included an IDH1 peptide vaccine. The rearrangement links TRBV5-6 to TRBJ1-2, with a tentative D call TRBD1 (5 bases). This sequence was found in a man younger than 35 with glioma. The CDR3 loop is CASSIPRVDYGYTF. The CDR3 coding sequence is TGTGCCAGCAGCATCCCCAGGGTTGACTATGGCTACACCTTC.